The next 15 T cell receptor beta chains were all read from a single sample in a study of T cell clones after liver transplantation. The data were produced by immunoSEQ multiplex PCR, yet TCRdb's version contains in-frame clones alone and is incomplete. Of tens of thousands of clones listed, roughly four fifths were seen once; the top ten hold 0.47%. Sequencing used CD4+ T cells from blood, obtained 45 to 46 months after liver transplant. The receptor source for this set is a human patient who received a liver transplant. Some T cells may be provided by the graft donor.

This clone was counted once. The CDR3 sequence is CASSRGLAGSGELFF. The CDR3 DNA is TGTGCCAGCAGCCGAGGACTAGCGGGAAGCGGGGAGCTGTTTTTT. The genes are TRBV14 and TRBJ2-2, with 12 bases that match TRBD2. The CDR3 loop spans 15 amino acids. Per the germline V gene, CDR1 is SGHDN and CDR2 is FVKESK. V was clipped by 4 bases and J by 7 bases; unmatched bases: 4. Combining the CDR3 with reference TRBV14 and TRBJ2-2 gives the whole variable domain EAGVTQFPSHSVIEKGQTVTLRCDPISGHDNLYWYRRVMGKEIKFLLHFVKESKQDESGMPNNRFLAERTGGTYSTLKVQPAELEDSGVYFCASSRGLAGSGELFFGEGSRLTVL.

This clone showed up just a few times. The gene calls are TRBV28 and TRBJ2-7; D gene ambiguous. Looked up from germline, CDR1 is MDHEN and CDR2 is SYDVKM. V gave up 9 bases and J gave up 3 bases, with 15 bases separating them. CDR3 size: 13 residues. This chain's CDR3 is CARRRPLNYEQYF. DNA for the CDR3: TGTGCCAGAAGGCGTCCGCTGAACTACGAGCAGTACTTC.

The chain joins TRBV11-3 to TRBJ2-2; a weak D match, TRBD1 (6 bases). This CDR3 region has 16 residues. V was clipped by 1 base and J by 7 bases, with 16 bases between them. Germline assignment: CDR1 SGHNT and CDR2 YENEEA. CDR3 coding DNA: TGTGCCAGCAGCTTAGGGGGGACATTCTCGAGCGGGGAGCTGTTTTTT. It yields the protein CASSLGGTFSSGELFF.

The chain joins TRBV19 to TRBJ1-2; unclear D gene. The CDR3 is 14 residues long. From germline, CDR1 is LNHDA and CDR2 SQIVND (reference sequence). Trimming left V 6 bases short and J 1 base short, with 12 bases between. In nucleotides, the CDR3 is TGTGCCAGTAGGGCAGTTTGGAATAACTATGGCTACACCTTC. Residues: CASRAVWNNYGYTF.

This rearrangement joins TRBV5-7 to TRBJ1-2; the D gene is possibly TRBD1 (6 bases). TRBV5-7 is known as an ORF, though its function is uncertain. The CDR3 is 14 amino acids. Trimming took off 0 bases at V and 3 bases at J, with 9 bases between the two ends. DNA for the CDR3: TGTGCCAGCAGCTTGGACTACAGGGACTATGGCTACACCTTC. It translates to CASSLDYRDYGYTF.

The V call is TRBV28, the J call TRBJ1-3; unclear D gene. Per germline, CDR1 MDHEN and CDR2 SYDVKM. The V gene lost 6 bases and the J gene lost 7 bases, with 19 bases spanning the gap. The CDR3 totals 15 residues. CDR3 in amino acids: CASRPGWPAGNTIYF. CDR3 DNA sequence: TGTGCCAGCAGACCTGGGTGGCCTGCGGGGAACACCATATATTTT.

This chain joins TRBV28 and TRBJ1-5, with a possible D match to TRBD1 (5 bases). The germline V gene encodes CDR1 MDHEN and CDR2 SYDVKM. Trimming left V 4 bases short and J 5 bases short, with 18 bases between. The CDR3 runs to 16 residues. In nucleotides, the CDR3 is TGTGCCAGCAGTTCACTACAGGCGGTCGGGGATCAGCCCCAGCATTTT. It translates to CASSSLQAVGDQPQHF.

The gene calls are TRBV28 and TRBJ1-3; D is uncertain. Germline V gives CDR1 MDHEN, CDR2 SYDVKM. The germline V and J ends were trimmed by 10 bases and 4 bases, with 14 bases remaining between them. The CDR3 has 13 residues. CDR3 loop: CAISRVTGNTIYF. CDR3 nucleotides: TGTGCCATTTCAAGGGTGACAGGAAACACCATATATTTT.

In nucleotides, the CDR3 is TGTGCCATCAGTGAAAGGACAGGGGGCGAGGGCACTGAAGCTTTCTTT. Translation gives CAISERTGGEGTEAFF. The chain carries TRBV10-3 and TRBJ1-1, with TRBD1 identical over 11 bases. The V gene end was trimmed by 3 bases and the J gene end by 4 bases; junction bases not matched to a gene: 7. The CDR3 loop spans 16 amino acids. Germline assignment: CDR1 ENHRY and CDR2 SYGVKD.

V usage is TRBV6-5 and J usage is TRBJ1-1; D unclear. V gave up 7 bases and J gave up 2 bases, with 11 bases separating them. This CDR3 has 13 residues. Germline V gene lookup returns CDR1 MNHEY and CDR2 SVGAGI. The CDR3 region has the DNA TGTGCCAGCAAGGAGTCAGAAAACACTGAAGCTTTCTTT. It specifies CASKESENTEAFF.

The rearrangement joins TRBV5-4 to TRBJ2-6; tentatively, D is TRBD1 (5 bases). V lost 0 bases, J lost 1 base, and 11 bases lay in between. The CDR3 covers 17 residues. CDR1 and CDR2 (germline): SGHNT, YYREEE (reference sequence). Written as DNA, the CDR3 is TGTGCCAGCAGCTTGGGAGCAGGGCGGTCTGGGGCCAACGTCCTGACTTTC. The encoded protein is CASSLGAGRSGANVLTF.

The J gene is TRBJ2-1, the V gene TRBV2; either TRBD1 or TRBD2 may supply D (5 bases each). CDR1 and CDR2 (germline): SNHLY, FYNNEI. V was cut by 0 bases and J by 9 bases, with 9 bases left in between. CDR3 size: 13 residues. CDR3 DNA sequence: TGTGCCAGCAGTGAAGCGCTTGGGACTGAGCAGTTCTTC. Encoded protein: CASSEALGTEQFF.

J is TRBJ1-1 and V is TRBV11-2; TRBD1 is a possible D gene (6 bases). The V and J ends lost 4 bases and 8 bases respectively, with 14 bases between them. CDR1 is SGHAT, CDR2 FQNNGV, per germline. CDR3 length: 13 residues. CDR3 sequence: CASSWQGFGEAFF. The CDR3, as DNA: TGTGCCAGCAGCTGGCAGGGGTTCGGGGAAGCTTTCTTT.

The rearrangement links TRBV5-6 to TRBJ2-6, with D unclear. Trimming left V 1 base short and J 1 base short, with 9 bases between. Per germline, CDR1 SGHDT and CDR2 YYEEEE. The CDR3 has 16 amino acids. The CDR3 spells CASSLTEKSGANVLTF. The DNA for the CDR3 is TGTGCCAGCAGCTTGACGGAAAAATCTGGGGCCAACGTCCTGACTTTC. The whole variable domain, remainder taken from reference TRBV5-6 and TRBJ2-6, is DAGVTQSPTHLIKTRGQQVTLRCSPKSGHDTVSWYQQALGQGPQFIFQYYEEEERQRGNFPDRFSGHQFPNYSSELNVNALLLGDSALYLCASSLTEKSGANVLTFGAGSRLTVL.

The chain links TRBV7-6 to TRBJ1-4; TRBD1 matches 7 bases. Germline trimming cut 3 bases from V and 4 bases from J; bases unmatched to any gene: 5. Per germline, CDR1 SGHVS and CDR2 FNYEAQ. CDR3 length: 15 amino acids. CDR3 in amino acids: CASSFSGTDNEKLFF. CDR3 sequence (DNA): TGTGCCAGCAGCTTTTCCGGGACAGATAATGAAAAACTGTTTTTT.